The sequence of this T cell receptor beta chain was determined in a study of control samples from healthy donors and cancer patients. The CDR3 consists of 16 residues. Unmatched junction bases numbered 7, after V lost 6 bases and J lost 0 bases. Germline CDR1 is WSHSY and CDR2 is SAAADI. Sequencing was performed with immunoSEQ multiplex PCR; in TCRdb, only in-frame clones are kept and a portion is missing. The data hold 200,000 to 250,000 clones, with about 95% observed a single time. The V and J genes are TRBV10-2 and TRBJ2-4; TRBD1 matches at 8 bases. Sequencing was carried out using blood. This TCR was sampled from a man in his forties or fifties in good health. This CDR3 reads CASRRGTGVAKNIQYF. For the CDR3, the DNA is TGCGCCAGCAGAAGGGGGACAGGCGTAGCCAAAAACATTCAGTACTTC.